One T cell receptor beta chain is described in this entry. The data originate from a study of blood T cells in healthy people across ages. Trimming removed 0 bases at V and 4 bases at J, with 6 bases between. The germline V gene has CDR1 DFQATT and CDR2 SNEGSKA (reference sequence). The CDR3 is 12 amino acids. A J-beta primer mix and a sample-barcoded 5' primer were used in a second PCR of roughly 7 to 12 cycles. All samples yielded 3 million or more CDR3-containing paired-end reads. TCRdb reanalysed the 5' RACE reads using MiXCR and keeps one entry per CDR3 protein. Altogether fewer than 900,000 distinct CDR3 sequences are present, approximately 49% being singletons, with the ten largest covering about a third.

The chain has TRBV20-1 and TRBJ2-5, with a weak D call TRBD1 (5 bases). Material: blood. This receptor was identified in a woman aged 55-75 years in good health. As DNA, the CDR3 is TGCAGTGCTAGAGAGGGGCGAGAGACCCAGTACTTC. Protein sequence: CSAREGRETQYF.